This T cell receptor beta chain was observed in a study of cytomegalovirus exposure and HLA in healthy donors. The study, taken as a whole, reports: About 87% or about 30% of the time was how often most TCR beta V segments were productive, according to an earlier analysis.

Germline V gene lookup returns CDR1 KGHSH and CDR2 LQKENI. Trimming took 3 bases from V and 0 from J; bases not matched to a gene: 4. The CDR3 totals 16 residues. The PCR had 60 Vbeta and 13 Jbeta primers. Data came from immunoSEQ multiplex PCR; TCRdb stores just in-frame clones and leaves some out. The sample yields about 140,000 clones, 84% seen once. About this clone itself: The antigen remains unidentified.

The sequence was collected from a boy aged 2 to 10 in good health and CMV-seronegative. Sequencing was done on a sample of PBMCs. The V call is TRBV18, the J call TRBJ1-4; 7 bases fit TRBD1. This CDR3 is CASSPPTGTTNEKLFF. CDR3 sequence (DNA): TGTGCCAGCTCACCGCCGACAGGGACAACTAATGAAAAACTGTTTTTT.